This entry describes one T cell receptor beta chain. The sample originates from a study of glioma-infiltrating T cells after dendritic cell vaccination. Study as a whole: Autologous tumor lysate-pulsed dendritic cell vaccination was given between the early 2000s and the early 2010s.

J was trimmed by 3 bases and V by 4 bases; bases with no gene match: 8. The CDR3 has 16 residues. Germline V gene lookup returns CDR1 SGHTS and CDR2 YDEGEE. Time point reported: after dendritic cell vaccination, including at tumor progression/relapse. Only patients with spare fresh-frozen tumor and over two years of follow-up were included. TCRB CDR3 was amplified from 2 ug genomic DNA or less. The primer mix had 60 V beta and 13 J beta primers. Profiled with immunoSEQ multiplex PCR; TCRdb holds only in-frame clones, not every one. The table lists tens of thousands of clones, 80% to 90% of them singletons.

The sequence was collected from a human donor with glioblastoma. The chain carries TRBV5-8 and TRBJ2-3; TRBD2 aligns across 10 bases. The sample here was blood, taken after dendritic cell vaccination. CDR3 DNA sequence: TGTGCCAGCAGCGAATTACTAGCGGGATCTACAGATACGCAGTATTTT. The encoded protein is CASSELLAGSTDTQYF.